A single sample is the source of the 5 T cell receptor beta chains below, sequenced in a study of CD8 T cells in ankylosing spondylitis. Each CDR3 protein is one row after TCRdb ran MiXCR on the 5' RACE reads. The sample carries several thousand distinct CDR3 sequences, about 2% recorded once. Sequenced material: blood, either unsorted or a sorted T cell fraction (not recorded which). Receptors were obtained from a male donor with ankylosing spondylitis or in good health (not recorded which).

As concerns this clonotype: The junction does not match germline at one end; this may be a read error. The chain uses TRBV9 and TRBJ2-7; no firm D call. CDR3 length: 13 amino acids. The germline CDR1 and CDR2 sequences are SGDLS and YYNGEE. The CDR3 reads CVSSPSVMYEQHF. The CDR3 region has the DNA TGTGTCAGCAGCCCTTCCGTGATGTACGAGCAGCACTTC.

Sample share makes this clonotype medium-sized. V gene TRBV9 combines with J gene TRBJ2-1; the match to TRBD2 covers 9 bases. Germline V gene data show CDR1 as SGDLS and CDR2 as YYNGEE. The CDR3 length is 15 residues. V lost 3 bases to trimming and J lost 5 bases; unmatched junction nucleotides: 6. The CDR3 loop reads CASSERSGSHNEQFF. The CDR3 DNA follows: TGTGCCAGCAGCGAGCGTAGCGGGAGCCACAATGAGCAGTTCTTC.

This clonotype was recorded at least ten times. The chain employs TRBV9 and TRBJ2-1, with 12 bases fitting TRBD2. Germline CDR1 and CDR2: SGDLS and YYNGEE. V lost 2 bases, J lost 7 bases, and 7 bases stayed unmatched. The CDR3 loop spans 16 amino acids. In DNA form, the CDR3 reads TGTGCCAGCAGCGTCAGGACTAGCGGGATCGGGAATGAGCAGTTCTTC. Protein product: CASSVRTSGIGNEQFF.

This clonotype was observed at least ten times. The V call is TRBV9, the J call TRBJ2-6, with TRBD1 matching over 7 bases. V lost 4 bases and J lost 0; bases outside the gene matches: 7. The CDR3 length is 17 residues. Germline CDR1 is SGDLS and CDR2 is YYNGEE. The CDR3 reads CASSLGQVPSGANVLTF. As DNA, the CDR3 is TGTGCCAGCAGCCTTGGACAGGTCCCCTCTGGGGCCAACGTCCTGACTTTC.

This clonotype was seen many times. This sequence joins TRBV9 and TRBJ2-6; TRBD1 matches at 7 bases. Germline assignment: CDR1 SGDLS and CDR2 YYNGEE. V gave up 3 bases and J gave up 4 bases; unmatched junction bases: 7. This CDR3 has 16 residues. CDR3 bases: TGTGCCAGCAGCGGACAGGGTGTGGGGGGGGCCAACGTCCTGACTTTC. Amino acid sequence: CASSGQGVGGANVLTF.